This T cell receptor beta chain was profiled in a study of T cell responses to AZD1222 COVID-19 vaccine. Study-wide findings and caveats: With two AZD1222 doses given, Spike-specific TCR breadth and depth both rose.

Profiling relied on immunoSEQ multiplex PCR, and the TCRdb table lists in-frame clones only, not all of them. The data contain approximately 140,000 clones, 90% of them singletons. This clone was recorded once. Its specificity is not known. Germline lookup yields CDR1 ENHRY and CDR2 SYGVKD. CDR3 length equals 12 residues. The source material was peripheral blood, sampled 28 days after the second AZD1222 dose. V is TRBV10-3 and J is TRBJ2-7, with D possibly TRBD1 on 5 matching bases. The sequence came from an adult who received the AZD1222 COVID-19 vaccine. In DNA form, the CDR3 reads TGTGCTACTGGGGCGGAAATCTACGAGCAGTACTTC. Translation gives CATGAEIYEQYF.